These 27 T cell receptor beta chains were sequenced from one sample in a study of CD8+CD57+ T cells in acquired aplastic anemia. Patients included in sequencing had previously demonstrated CD8+CD57+ cell expansion by flow cytometry. Template material for TCR beta VDJ and CDR3 profiling consisted of genomic DNA. TCRdb fed the reads into MiXCR, producing one record per CDR3 protein. The sample yields over 150,000 distinct CDR3 sequences, roughly 60% seen once. Sequencing was carried out using sorted CD4+, CD8+, or CD8+CD57+ T cells (not recorded which) from PBMCs. All receptors come from a human donor with aplastic anemia.

The V gene is TRBV7-3, the J gene TRBJ2-7; 7 nucleotides agree with TRBD1. The CDR3 is 13 amino acids. Germline trimming cut 0 bases from V and 7 bases from J; bases unmatched to any gene: 3. CDR1 and CDR2 (germline): SGHTA, FQGTGA. CDR3 DNA sequence: TGTGCCAGCAGCTTAACACAGGGGCGGGAGCAGTACTTC. It specifies CASSLTQGREQYF.

Regarding this clonotype: An end of the junction differs from the germline gene, which may be a read error. The rearrangement joins TRBV7-8 to TRBJ1-1, with unresolved D. CDR3 length equals 12 residues. Germline CDR1 is SGHVS and CDR2 is FQNEAQ. The CDR3 DNA sequence: TGTGCCAGCAGCGCTGACATCCTAGAAGCTTTATTT. Protein sequence: CASSADILEALF.

This clonotype was counted ten times or more. This chain uses TRBV9 with TRBJ1-2; the D gene is possibly TRBD1 (5 bases). Germline V gives CDR1 SGDLS, CDR2 YYNGEE. Trimming took 0 bases from V and 9 from J, leaving 12 bases between them. This CDR3 has 13 residues. CDR3 in amino acids: CASSVDLGQSYTF. The CDR3 DNA is TGTGCCAGCAGCGTAGATCTCGGACAAAGCTACACCTTC.

This clonotype was seen at least ten times. V is TRBV19 and J is TRBJ2-2; no clear D. The V end was cut by 5 bases, the J end by 0 bases, with 7 bases between. Germline V gene lookup returns CDR1 LNHDA and CDR2 SQIVND (reference sequence). This CDR3 has 14 amino acids. The DNA of the CDR3 is TGTGCCAGTAGTCCTCTAACGAACACCGGGGAGCTGTTTTTT. This encodes CASSPLTNTGELFF.

The chain recombines TRBV20-1 with TRBJ1-5; D is uncertain. Germline CDR1 is DFQATT and CDR2 is SNEGSKA (reference sequence). The CDR3 is 16 amino acids. Trimming pared 2 bases from V and 0 bases from J, leaving 14 bases between. CDR3 nucleotides: TGCAGTGCTAGATCCCGGAGTGTCGTTAGCAATCAGCCCCAGCATTTT. The encoded protein is CSARSRSVVSNQPQHF.

The V and J genes are TRBV19 and TRBJ1-5; 8 bases align to TRBD1. The trim removed 6 bases at V and 4 bases at J, leaving 11 bases unmatched. Germline assignment: CDR1 LNHDA and CDR2 SQIVND (reference sequence). The CDR3 totals 16 residues. CDR3 loop: CASSPMGTGQNQPQHF. In DNA form, the CDR3 reads TGTGCCAGTAGCCCCATGGGGACAGGACAGAATCAGCCCCAGCATTTT.

This rearrangement joins TRBV3-1 to TRBJ1-1; the D is unclear. V shed 5 bases and J shed 1 base, with 8 bases lying between them. The CDR3 loop spans 13 amino acids. Germline CDR1 is LGHDT and CDR2 is YNNKEL (reference sequence). CDR3 nucleotides: TGTGCCAGCAGCTTCCAGTGGAACACTGAAGCTTTCTTT. Translated, it gives CASSFQWNTEAFF.

The chain recombines TRBV6-5 with TRBJ2-1; no clear D. The germline V gene has CDR1 MNHEY and CDR2 SVGAGI. CDR3 size: 12 residues. V gave up 2 bases and J gave up 6 bases, with 5 bases separating them. The CDR3 loop is CASSYPVNEQFF. CDR3 DNA: TGTGCCAGCAGTTACCCGGTCAATGAGCAGTTCTTC.

In its sample, this clonotype was seen many times. The CDR3 loop reads CASSAAAGGKRNTIYF. The CDR3 bases are TGTGCCAGTAGCGCGGCGGCCGGGGGCAAGAGAAACACCATATATTTT. The chain joins TRBV19 to TRBJ1-3, with D maybe TRBD1 (6 bases). Trimming took 6 bases from V and 5 from J, leaving 20 bases between them. The germline CDR1 and CDR2 sequences are LNHDA and SQIVND (reference sequence). This CDR3 has 16 amino acids.

V and J are TRBV7-2 and TRBJ2-1, with TRBD2 identical over 16 bases. The CDR3 is made up of 16 amino acids. V lost 5 bases, J lost 8 bases, and 6 bases stayed unmatched. The germline V gene has CDR1 SGHTA and CDR2 FQGNSA. The CDR3 bases are TGTGCCAGCAGCCCCCGGGGACTAGCGGGAGGGCATGAGCAGTTCTTC. It is translated as CASSPRGLAGGHEQFF. Complete variable domain (other parts from reference TRBV7-2 and TRBJ2-1): GAGVSQSPSNKVTEKGKDVELRCDPISGHTALYWYRQSLGQGLEFLIYFQGNSAPDKSGLPSDRFSAERTGGSVSTLTIQRTQQEDSAVYLCASSPRGLAGGHEQFFGPGTRLTVL.

As regards this clonotype: This CDR3 is missing its conserved last phenylalanine or tryptophan, likely due to a read error. J is TRBJ2-1 and V is TRBV7-9; 9 bases line up with TRBD2. Trimming removed 5 bases from V and 6 bases from J; junction bases left unmatched: 5. Germline assignment: CDR1 SEHNR and CDR2 FQNEAQ (reference sequence). The CDR3 runs 14 residues. The CDR3 here is CASSPRLAVNEQFS. CDR3 coding DNA: TGTGCCAGCAGCCCCCGACTAGCGGTCAATGAGCAGTTCTCC.

The rearrangement links TRBV7-3 to TRBJ2-3; D may be TRBD1 (5 bases). The CDR3 is 14 amino acids. Germline lookup yields CDR1 SGHTA and CDR2 FQGTGA. V was shortened by 4 bases and J by 2 bases, with 10 bases between the two germline ends. CDR3: CASSSGHLTDTQYF. In DNA form, the CDR3 reads TGTGCCAGCAGCTCCGGACATCTCACAGATACGCAGTATTTT. Filled out from reference TRBV7-3 and TRBJ2-3, the complete variable domain reads GAGVSQTPSNKVTEKGKYVELRCDPISGHTALYWYRQSLGQGPEFLIYFQGTGAADDSGLPNDRFFAVRPEGSVSTLKIQRTERGDSAVYLCASSSGHLTDTQYFGPGTRLTVL.

This clonotype came up a few times. V gene TRBV7-2 combines with J gene TRBJ2-7; 10 positions agree with TRBD2. CDR3 length: 15 amino acids. The trim removed 0 bases at V and 4 bases at J, leaving 3 bases unmatched. Germline-derived CDR1 and CDR2 are SGHTA and FQGNSA. The CDR3 loop reads CASSLARTSGYEQYF. The CDR3 DNA reads as TGTGCCAGCAGCTTAGCCAGGACTAGCGGTTACGAGCAGTACTTC.

The V gene is TRBV19, the J gene TRBJ1-5, with D unresolved. Trimming pared 7 bases from V and 0 bases from J, leaving 13 bases between. The CDR3 runs to 15 residues. CDR1 is LNHDA, CDR2 SQIVND, per germline (reference sequence). The CDR3 region is CASKDGHLSNQPQHF. In DNA form, the CDR3 reads TGTGCCAGTAAGGACGGGCACCTTAGCAATCAGCCCCAGCATTTT.

The chain combines TRBV10-3 with TRBJ2-7, with D possibly matching TRBD2 (6 bases). This CDR3 is built from 12 residues. V was pared by 9 bases and J by 2 bases, with 11 bases between. The V gene's germline CDR1 is ENHRY and CDR2 SYGVKD. The CDR3 region has the DNA TGTGCCATTGGGGGAGGTCCCTACGAGCAGTACTTC. Translating it yields CAIGGGPYEQYF.

In DNA, the CDR3 is TGCAGTGCTAGCGGCGCCGGACAGGGGACCGGGGAGCTGTTTTTT. Protein: CSASGAGQGTGELFF. The chain links TRBV20-1 to TRBJ2-2, with 9 positions matching TRBD1. V lost 3 bases and J lost 5; bases outside the gene matches: 7. Germline V CDR1 and CDR2: DFQATT, SNEGSKA (reference sequence). The CDR3 extends over 15 amino acids.

This clonotype was seen more than once but under ten times. This chain connects TRBV2 to TRBJ2-1; D gene unclear. In germline, CDR1 is SNHLY, CDR2 FYNNEI. V lost 8 bases to trimming and J lost 3 bases, with 11 bases between them. This CDR3 comprises 13 residues. The CDR3 nucleotides are TGTGCCAGCTGCGACCCTAACTACAATGAGCAGTTCTTC. This gives the protein CASCDPNYNEQFF.

This clonotype was counted between two and nine times. The rearrangement uses TRBV3-1 and TRBJ1-1; maybe TRBD1 (6 bases). This CDR3 contains 16 residues. Germline-derived CDR1 and CDR2 are LGHDT and YNNKEL (reference sequence). V shed 0 bases and J shed 6 bases, with 17 bases lying between them. DNA for the CDR3: TGTGCCAGCAGCCAAGAAGAGACAGGCATATGGGCTGAAGCTTTCTTT. It specifies CASSQEETGIWAEAFF.

The rearrangement uses TRBV2 and TRBJ1-1; TRBD1 aligns across 9 bases. The ends lost 5 bases at V and 0 bases at J; junction bases unmatched: 1. The CDR3 is 14 amino acids. Germline CDR1 reads SNHLY; CDR2 reads FYNNEI. The CDR3 reads CASSWTGVNTEAFF. The CDR3 DNA is TGTGCCAGCAGTTGGACAGGGGTGAACACTGAAGCTTTCTTT.

In the case of this clonotype: A much larger clone lies one base from this, so it may be a read error. V is TRBV24-1 and J is TRBJ2-3; possible D gene TRBD2, 5 bases. The CDR3 extends over 13 amino acids. V shed 5 bases and J shed 0 bases, with 5 bases lying between them. Looked up from germline, CDR1 is KGHDR and CDR2 is SFDVKD. The CDR3 DNA reads as TGTGCCACCAGTGGGACTAGCACAGATACGCAGTATTTT. It encodes CATSGTSTDTQYF.

The rearrangement links TRBV5-1 to TRBJ2-7; TRBD1 might be the D (5 bases). The ends were cut back, 0 bases at V and 5 bases at J, with 12 bases in the middle. The length of the CDR3 is 14 residues. The germline V gene has CDR1 SGHRS and CDR2 YFSETQ. In DNA, the CDR3 is TGCGCCAGCAGCTTGGGCAGGGTGAGCCACGAGCAGTACTTC. It is translated as CASSLGRVSHEQYF.

The chain links TRBV11-1 to TRBJ2-7, with D maybe TRBD1 (6 bases). The V gene's germline CDR1 is SGHAT and CDR2 FQDESV (reference sequence). Trimming removed 6 bases at V and 3 bases at J, with 12 bases between. This CDR3 contains 13 residues. DNA for the CDR3: TGTGCCAGCAGTAGGGACACAGTCTACGAGCAGTACTTC. Residues: CASSRDTVYEQYF.

This chain joins TRBV25-1 and TRBJ1-2; D not certain. Trimming removed 4 bases from V and 4 bases from J, with 7 bases in between. From germline, CDR1 is MGHDK and CDR2 SYGVNS. CDR3 length equals 12 residues. In DNA form, the CDR3 reads TGTGCCAGCAGTGGTCCCGGCTATGGCTACACCTTC. Translating it yields CASSGPGYGYTF.

This clonotype was recorded at least ten times. The chain is built from TRBV19 and TRBJ1-5; D call uncertain. V shed 1 base and J shed 2 bases, with 3 bases lying between them. Per germline, CDR1 LNHDA and CDR2 SQIVND (reference sequence). The length of the CDR3 is 13 residues. For the CDR3, the DNA is TGTGCCAGTAGTATAGGTGGCAATCAGCCCCAGCATTTT. Translating it yields CASSIGGNQPQHF.

As concerns this clonotype: A much bigger clone sits one base away, suggesting this may be a read error. This chain joins TRBV2 and TRBJ1-2; D perhaps matches TRBD1 (5 bases). Trimming left V 6 bases short and J 4 bases short, with 6 bases between. This CDR3 comprises 11 residues. CDR1 and CDR2 from the germline V gene are SNHLY and FYNNEI. The CDR3 DNA follows: TGTGCCAGCAGGGACACCTATGGCTACACCTTC. This encodes CASRDTYGYTF.

J is TRBJ1-2 and V is TRBV10-2; D not resolved. The CDR3 spans 13 residues. The V end lost 1 base, the J end lost 3 bases, and 6 bases lay between the germline ends. Germline lookup yields CDR1 WSHSY and CDR2 SAAADI. The CDR3 loop is CASSELNDYGYTF. In DNA form, the CDR3 reads TGCGCCAGCAGTGAGTTGAATGACTATGGCTACACCTTC.

V and J are TRBV19 and TRBJ1-5; 9 bases align to TRBD1. CDR3 length: 15 residues. Germline V lookup: CDR1 LNHDA, CDR2 SQIVND (reference sequence). V trimming: 6 bases; J trimming: 4 bases; junction bases outside the gene matches: 7. The CDR3 DNA reads as TGTGCCAGTAGGCCGACAGGGGGTTCGAATCAGCCCCAGCATTTT. Its protein product is CASRPTGGSNQPQHF.